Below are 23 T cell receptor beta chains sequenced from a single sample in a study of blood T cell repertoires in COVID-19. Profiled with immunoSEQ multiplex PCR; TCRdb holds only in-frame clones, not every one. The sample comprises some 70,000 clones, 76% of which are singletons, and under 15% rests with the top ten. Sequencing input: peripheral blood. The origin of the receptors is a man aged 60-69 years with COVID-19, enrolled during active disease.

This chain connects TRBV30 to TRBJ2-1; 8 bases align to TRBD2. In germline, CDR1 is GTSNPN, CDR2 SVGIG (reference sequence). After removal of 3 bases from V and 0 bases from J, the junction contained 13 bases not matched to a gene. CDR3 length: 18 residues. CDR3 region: CAWSTGSSGGSSYNEQFF. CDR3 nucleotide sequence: TGTGCCTGGAGCACCGGATCCAGCGGGGGCAGCTCCTACAATGAGCAGTTCTTC.

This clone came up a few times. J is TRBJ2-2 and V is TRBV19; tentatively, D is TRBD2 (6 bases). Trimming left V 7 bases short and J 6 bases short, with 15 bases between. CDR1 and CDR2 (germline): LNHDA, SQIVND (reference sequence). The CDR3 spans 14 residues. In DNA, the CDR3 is TGTGCCAGTACCCGGGACTGGCGGGCCGGGGAGCTGTTTTTT. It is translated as CASTRDWRAGELFF.

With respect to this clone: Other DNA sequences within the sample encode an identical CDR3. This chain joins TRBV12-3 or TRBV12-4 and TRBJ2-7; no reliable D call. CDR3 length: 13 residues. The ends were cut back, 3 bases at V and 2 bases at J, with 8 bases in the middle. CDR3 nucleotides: TGTGCCAGCAGTTTCCGTACAGCCTACGAGCAGTACTTC. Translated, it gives CASSFRTAYEQYF.

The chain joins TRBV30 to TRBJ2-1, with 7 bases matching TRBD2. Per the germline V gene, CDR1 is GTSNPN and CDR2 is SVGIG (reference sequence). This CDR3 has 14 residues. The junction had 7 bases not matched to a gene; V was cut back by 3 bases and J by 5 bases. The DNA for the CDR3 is TGTGCCTGGAGGGAGGGAGGGATAAACAATGAGCAGTTCTTC. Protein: CAWREGGINNEQFF.

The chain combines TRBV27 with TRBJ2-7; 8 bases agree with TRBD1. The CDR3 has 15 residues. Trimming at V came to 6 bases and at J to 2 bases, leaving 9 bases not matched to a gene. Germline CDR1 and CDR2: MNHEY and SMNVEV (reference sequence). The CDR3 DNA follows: TGTGCCAGCAGCTTCGGACAGGGAGGACCCTACGAGCAGTACTTC. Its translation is CASSFGQGGPYEQYF.

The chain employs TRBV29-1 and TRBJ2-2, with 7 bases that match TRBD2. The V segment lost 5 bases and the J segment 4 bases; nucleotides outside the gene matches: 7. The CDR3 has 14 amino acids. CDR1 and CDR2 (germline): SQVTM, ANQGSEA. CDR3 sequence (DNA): TGCAGCGTTCGCCGAAGCGGGACCACCGGGGAGCTGTTTTTT. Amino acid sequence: CSVRRSGTTGELFF.

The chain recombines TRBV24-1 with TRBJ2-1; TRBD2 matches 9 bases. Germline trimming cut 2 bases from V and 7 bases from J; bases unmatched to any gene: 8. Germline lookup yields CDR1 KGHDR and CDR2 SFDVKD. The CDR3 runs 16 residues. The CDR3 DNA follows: TGTGCCACCAGTGATTCCAGCGGGGGGCCTTATAATGAGCAGTTCTTC. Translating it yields CATSDSSGGPYNEQFF.

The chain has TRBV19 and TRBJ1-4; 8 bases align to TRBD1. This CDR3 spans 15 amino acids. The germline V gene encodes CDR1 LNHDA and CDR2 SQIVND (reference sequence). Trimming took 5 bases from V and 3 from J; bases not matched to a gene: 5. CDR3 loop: CASSPQGAANEKLFF. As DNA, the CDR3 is TGTGCCAGTAGTCCTCAGGGGGCAGCTAATGAAAAACTGTTTTTT. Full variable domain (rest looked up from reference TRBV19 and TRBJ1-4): DGGITQSPKYLFRKEGQNVTLSCEQNLNHDAMYWYRQDPGQGLRLIYYSQIVNDFQKGDIAEGYSVSREKKESFPLTVTSAQKNPTAFYLCASSPQGAANEKLFFGSGTQLSVL.

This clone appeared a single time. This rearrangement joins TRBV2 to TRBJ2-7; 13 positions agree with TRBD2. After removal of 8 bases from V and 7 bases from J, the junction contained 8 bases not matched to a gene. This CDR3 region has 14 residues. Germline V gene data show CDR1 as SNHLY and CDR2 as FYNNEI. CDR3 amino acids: CASQLAGGMGEQYF. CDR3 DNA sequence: TGTGCCAGCCAACTAGCGGGAGGGATGGGGGAGCAGTACTTC.

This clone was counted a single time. The CDR3 reads CAWRSGGGSPLHF. The DNA of the CDR3 is TGTGCCTGGAGGAGTGGGGGCGGTTCACCCCTCCACTTT. This sequence joins TRBV30 and TRBJ1-6; weak D call: TRBD1 (6 bases). Between the trimmed V and J ends, which lost 3 bases and 9 bases, there was a span of 12 bases. The CDR3 runs 13 residues. The germline CDR1 and CDR2 sequences are GTSNPN and SVGIG (reference sequence).

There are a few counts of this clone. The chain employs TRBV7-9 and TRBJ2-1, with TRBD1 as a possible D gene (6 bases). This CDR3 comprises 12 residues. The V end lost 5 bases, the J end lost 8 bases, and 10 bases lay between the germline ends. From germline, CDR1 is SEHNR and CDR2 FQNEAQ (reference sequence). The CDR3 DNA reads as TGTGCCAGCAGCCAGCAGGGGTATGAGCAGTTCTTC. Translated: CASSQQGYEQFF.

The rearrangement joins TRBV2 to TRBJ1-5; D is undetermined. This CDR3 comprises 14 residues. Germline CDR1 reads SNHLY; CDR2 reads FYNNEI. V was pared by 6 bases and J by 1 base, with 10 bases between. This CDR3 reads CASRPGGSNQPQHF. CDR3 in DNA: TGTGCCAGCAGACCTGGAGGGAGCAATCAGCCCCAGCATTTT.

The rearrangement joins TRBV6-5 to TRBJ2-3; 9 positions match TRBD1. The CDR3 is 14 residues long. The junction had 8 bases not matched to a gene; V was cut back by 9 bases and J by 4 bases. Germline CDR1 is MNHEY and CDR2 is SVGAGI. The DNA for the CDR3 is TGTGCCAGTACCGGGACAGGGTCTCCAGATACGCAGTATTTT. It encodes CASTGTGSPDTQYF.

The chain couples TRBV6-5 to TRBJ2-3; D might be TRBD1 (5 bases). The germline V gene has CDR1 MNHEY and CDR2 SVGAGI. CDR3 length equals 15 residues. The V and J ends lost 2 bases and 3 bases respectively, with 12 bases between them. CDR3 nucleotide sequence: TGTGCCAGCAGTTACAGGGGTGGTTCTACAGATACGCAGTATTTT. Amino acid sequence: CASSYRGGSTDTQYF.

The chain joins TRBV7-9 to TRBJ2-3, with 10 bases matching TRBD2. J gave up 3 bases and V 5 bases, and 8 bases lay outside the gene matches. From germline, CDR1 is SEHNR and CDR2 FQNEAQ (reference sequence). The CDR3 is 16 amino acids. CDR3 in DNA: TGTGCCAGCAGCCTAAATAGCGGGAGGCCTACAGATACGCAGTATTTT. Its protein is CASSLNSGRPTDTQYF.

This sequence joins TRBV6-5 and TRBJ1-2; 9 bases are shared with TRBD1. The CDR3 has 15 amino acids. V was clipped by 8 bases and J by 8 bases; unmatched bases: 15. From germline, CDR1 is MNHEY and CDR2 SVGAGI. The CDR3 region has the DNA TGTGCCAGCCTCACGCTCTCGGGACAGGGTATAGGCTACACCTTC. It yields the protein CASLTLSGQGIGYTF.

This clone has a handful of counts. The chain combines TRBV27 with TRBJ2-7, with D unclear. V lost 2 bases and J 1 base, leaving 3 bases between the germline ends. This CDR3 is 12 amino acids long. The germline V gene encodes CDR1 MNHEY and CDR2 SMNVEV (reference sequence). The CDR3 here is CASSLLSYEQYF. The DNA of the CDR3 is TGTGCCAGCAGTTTACTGTCCTACGAGCAGTACTTC.

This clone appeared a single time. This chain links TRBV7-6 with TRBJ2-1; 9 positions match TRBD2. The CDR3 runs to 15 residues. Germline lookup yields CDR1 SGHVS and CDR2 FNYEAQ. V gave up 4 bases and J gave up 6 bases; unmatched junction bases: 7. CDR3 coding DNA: TGTGCCAGCAGCTCGATAGCGGGAGTAAGCAATGAGCAGTTCTTC. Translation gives CASSSIAGVSNEQFF.

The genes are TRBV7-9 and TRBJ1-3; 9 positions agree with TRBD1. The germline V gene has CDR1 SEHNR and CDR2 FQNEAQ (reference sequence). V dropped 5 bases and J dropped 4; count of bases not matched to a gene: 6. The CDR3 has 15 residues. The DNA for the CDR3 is TGTGCCAGCAGCCGACAGGGGGTTACCGGAAACACCATATATTTT. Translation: CASSRQGVTGNTIYF.

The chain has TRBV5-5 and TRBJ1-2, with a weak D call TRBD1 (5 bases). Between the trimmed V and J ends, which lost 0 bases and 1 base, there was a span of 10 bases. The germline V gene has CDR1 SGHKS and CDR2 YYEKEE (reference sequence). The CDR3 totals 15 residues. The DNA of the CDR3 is TGTGCCAGCAGCTTGGAACAGGTTGTTAACTATGGCTACACCTTC. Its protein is CASSLEQVVNYGYTF.

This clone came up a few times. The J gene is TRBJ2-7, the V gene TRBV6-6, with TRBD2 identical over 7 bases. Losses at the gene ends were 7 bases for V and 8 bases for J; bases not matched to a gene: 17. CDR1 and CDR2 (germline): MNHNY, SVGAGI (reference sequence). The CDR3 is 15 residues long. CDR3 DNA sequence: TGTGCCAGCACCTTAGGGACTACCCTACGGGTTCAGCAGTACTTC. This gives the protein CASTLGTTLRVQQYF.

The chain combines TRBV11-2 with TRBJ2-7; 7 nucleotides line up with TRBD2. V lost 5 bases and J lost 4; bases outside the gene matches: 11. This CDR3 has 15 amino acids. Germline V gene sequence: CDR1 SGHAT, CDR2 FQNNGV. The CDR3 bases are TGTGCCAGCAGCCGGACTAGTGCGGGGGAATACGAGCAGTACTTC. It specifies CASSRTSAGEYEQYF.

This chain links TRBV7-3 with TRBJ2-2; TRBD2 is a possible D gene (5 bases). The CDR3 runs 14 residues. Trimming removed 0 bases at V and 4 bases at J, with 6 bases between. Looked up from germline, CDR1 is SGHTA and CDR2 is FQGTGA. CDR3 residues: CASSLTGVTGELFF. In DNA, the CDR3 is TGTGCCAGCAGCTTAACCGGGGTCACCGGGGAGCTGTTTTTT.